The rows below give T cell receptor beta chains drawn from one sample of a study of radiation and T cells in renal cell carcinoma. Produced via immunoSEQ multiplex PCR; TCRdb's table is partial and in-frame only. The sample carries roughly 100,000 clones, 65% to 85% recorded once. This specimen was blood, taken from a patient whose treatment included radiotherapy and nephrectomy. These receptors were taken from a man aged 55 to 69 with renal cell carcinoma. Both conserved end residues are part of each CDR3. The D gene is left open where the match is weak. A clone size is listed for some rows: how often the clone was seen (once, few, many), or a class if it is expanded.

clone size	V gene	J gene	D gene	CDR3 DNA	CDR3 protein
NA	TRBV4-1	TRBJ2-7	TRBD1	TGCGCCAGCAGCCAAGTCCCGGACAGGGCCAAATTCTCCTACGAGCAGTACTTC	CASSQVPDRAKFSYEQYF
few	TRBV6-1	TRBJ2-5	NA	TGTGCCAGCAGTCCCCAAGAGACCCAGTACTTC	CASSPQETQYF
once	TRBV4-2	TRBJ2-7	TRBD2	TGTGCCAGCAGCCAAACCAAGCCGGGACTAGCGGGAGAAGAGCAGTACTTC	CASSQTKPGLAGEEQYF
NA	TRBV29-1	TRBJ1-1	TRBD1	TGCAGCGTTGAAGGGACAGGGAGGGCCACTGAAGCTTTCTTT	CSVEGTGRATEAFF
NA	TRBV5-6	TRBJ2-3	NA	TGTGCCAGCAGCTTGAGAGGCGGAGGTGATACGCAGTATTTT	CASSLRGGGDTQYF
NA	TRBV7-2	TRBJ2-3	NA	TGTGCCAGCAGCTTACAAAGCGGGAGCACAGATACGCAGTATTTT	CASSLQSGSTDTQYF
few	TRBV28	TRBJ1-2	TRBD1	TGTGCCAGCAGTTTGACAGGGTTTGGCTACACCTTC	CASSLTGFGYTF
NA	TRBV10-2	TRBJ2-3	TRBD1	TGCGCCAGCAGTGAGTCGTTCGCAGGGGGCTGGGCAGATACGCAGTATTTT	CASSESFAGGWADTQYF
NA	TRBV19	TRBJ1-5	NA	TGTGCCAGTAGTATAGACCCAAAAGAGAACGGACATGGTTGTTCATATAGCAATCAGCCCCAGCATTTT	CASSIDPKENGHGCSYSNQPQHF
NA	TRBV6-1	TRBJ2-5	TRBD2	TGTGCCAGCAGCCCATCGGGGGGTCGGAGAGAGACCCAGTACTTC	CASSPSGGRRETQYF
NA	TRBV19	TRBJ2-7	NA	TGTGCCAGTAGTCCCATGGCAGCTAGGTACGAGCAGTACTTC	CASSPMAARYEQYF
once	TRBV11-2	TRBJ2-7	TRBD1	TGTGCCAGCAGCTCAACCTCTTGGACAGGGAGCGACTACGAGCAGTACTTC	CASSSTSWTGSDYEQYF
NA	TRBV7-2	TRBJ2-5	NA	TGTGCCAGCAGCCGAACAGGGTTTGTGGGAGAGACCCAGTACTTC	CASSRTGFVGETQYF
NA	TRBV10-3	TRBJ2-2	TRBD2	TGTGCCACTAGCGGATTGAACACCGGGGAGCTGTTTTTT	CATSGLNTGELFF
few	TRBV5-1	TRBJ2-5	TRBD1	TGCGCCAGCAGCAGGGACAGGGGGCGCCAAGAGACCCAGTACTTC	CASSRDRGRQETQYF
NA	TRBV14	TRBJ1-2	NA	TGTGCCAGCAGCCCACTCGGACAGTCTGTCTATGGCTACACCTTC	CASSPLGQSVYGYTF
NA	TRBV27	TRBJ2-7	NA	TGTGCCAGCAGCCGGGATTTCCTTGCCCACGAGCAGTACTTC	CASSRDFLAHEQYF
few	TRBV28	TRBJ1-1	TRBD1	TGTGCCAGCAGAAACCCTGGGACAGTCTTTAGCATGAACACTGAAGCTTTCTTT	CASRNPGTVFSMNTEAFF
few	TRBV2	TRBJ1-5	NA	TGTGCCAGCAGTGGTACGGGGAGCAATCAGCCCCAGCATTTT	CASSGTGSNQPQHF
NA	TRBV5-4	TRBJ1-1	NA	TGTGCCAGCAGCCTCGCCCCGGGAGGAAACACTGAAGCTTTCTTT	CASSLAPGGNTEAFF
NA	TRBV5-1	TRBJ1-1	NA	TGCGCCAGCAGCTCTTTTGGGGTCATGAACACTGAAGCTTTCTTT	CASSSFGVMNTEAFF
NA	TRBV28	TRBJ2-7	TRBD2	TGTGCCAGCAGCGACCTAGCGGAGGGCTACGAGCAGTACTTC	CASSDLAEGYEQYF
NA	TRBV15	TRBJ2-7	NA	TGTGCCACGGGGAGGGGGCCCTCCTACGAGCAGTACTTC	CATGRGPSYEQYF
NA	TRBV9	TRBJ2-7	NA	TGTGCCAGCAGCGTAGCTGGGTCCTACGAGCAGTACTTC	CASSVAGSYEQYF
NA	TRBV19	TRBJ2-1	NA	TGTGCCAGTAGTACGGGACACAATGAGCAGTTCTTC	CASSTGHNEQFF
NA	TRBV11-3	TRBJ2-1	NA	TGTGCCAGCAGCTTAGCGGTCAGACCATACAATGAGCAGTTCTTC	CASSLAVRPYNEQFF
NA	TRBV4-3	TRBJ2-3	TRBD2	TGCGCCAGCAGCCAAGAGGTGGCGGGAGGGAAGGTAAACACAGATACGCAGTATTTT	CASSQEVAGGKVNTDTQYF
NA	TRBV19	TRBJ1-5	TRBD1	TGTGCCAGTAGTTCCCGGACAGGGGCGGCCCTCGGAGGTCAGCCCCAGCATTTT	CASSSRTGAALGGQPQHF
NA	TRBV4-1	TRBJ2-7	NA	TGCGCCAGCAGCCAAGATTTCACTAAACGATCCTACGAGCAGTACTTC	CASSQDFTKRSYEQYF
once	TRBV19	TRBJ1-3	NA	TGTGCCAGTAGTGACCTCCCTCATAACCTCGGAAACACCATATATTTT	CASSDLPHNLGNTIYF
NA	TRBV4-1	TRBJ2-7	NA	TGCGCCAGCAGCCAAGGTAGCGGAGTCTCCTACGAGCAGTACTTC	CASSQGSGVSYEQYF
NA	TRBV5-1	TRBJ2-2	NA	TGCGCCAGCAGCTTCACAGCCGACACCGGGGAGCTGTTTTTT	CASSFTADTGELFF
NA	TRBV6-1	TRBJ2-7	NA	TGTGCCACCCGGGGAAAATCCTACGAGCAGTACTTC	CATRGKSYEQYF
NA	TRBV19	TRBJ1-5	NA	TGTGCCAGTAGTATCGGGGGTACAGGATTCAATCAGCCCCAGCATTTT	CASSIGGTGFNQPQHF
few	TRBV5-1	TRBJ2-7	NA	TGCGCCAGCAGGGACGGCCTTGGGGTGTCCTACGAGCAGTACTTC	CASRDGLGVSYEQYF
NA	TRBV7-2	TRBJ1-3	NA	TGTGCCAGCAGCTTAGGAAAAAGGGTCTCTGGAAACACCATATATTTT	CASSLGKRVSGNTIYF
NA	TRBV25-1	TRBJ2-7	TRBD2	TGTGCCAGCAGTGACCAAGGACTAGCGGGAGGTGAGCAGTACTTC	CASSDQGLAGGEQYF
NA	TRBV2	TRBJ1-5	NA	TGTGCCAGCAGTGTTGGTCAGGGAGCCAATCAGCCCCAGCATTTT	CASSVGQGANQPQHF
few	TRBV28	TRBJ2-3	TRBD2	TGTGCCAGCAGTTTGACTAGCGGGTTCACAGATACGCAGTATTTT	CASSLTSGFTDTQYF
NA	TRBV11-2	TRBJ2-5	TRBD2	TGTGCCAGCAGGGTAACTAGCGGGAGAGAGACCCAGTACTTC	CASRVTSGRETQYF
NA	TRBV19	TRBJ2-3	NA	TGTGCCAGTAGTATTGGGCAGCCAGAGACAGATACGCAGTATTTT	CASSIGQPETDTQYF
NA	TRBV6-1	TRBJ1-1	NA	TGTGCCAGCAGTACAGGGACGGCAGCTTTCTTT	CASSTGTAAFF
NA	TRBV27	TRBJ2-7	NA	TGTGCCAGCAGTTTTAGTGGCAGGGGCTACGAGCAGTACTTC	CASSFSGRGYEQYF
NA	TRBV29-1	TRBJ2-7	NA	TGCAGCGTTGCGTGGGGGCGCACCTACGAGCAGTACTTC	CSVAWGRTYEQYF
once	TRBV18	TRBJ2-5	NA	TGTGCCAGCTCACCACCCCTGGGGAACCAAGAGACCCAGTACTTC	CASSPPLGNQETQYF
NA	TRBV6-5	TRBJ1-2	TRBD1	TGTGCCAGCAGAACGGAGGGGGCGCGAGGCTACACCTTC	CASRTEGARGYTF
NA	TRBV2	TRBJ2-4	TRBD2	TGTGCCAGCAGTCCTGGAACGGGACTAGCGGGAGGGAGTACCAAAAACATTCAGTACTTC	CASSPGTGLAGGSTKNIQYF
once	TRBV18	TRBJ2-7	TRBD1	TGTGCCAGCTCACCGACAGGGGCCCCGTACGAGCAGTACTTC	CASSPTGAPYEQYF
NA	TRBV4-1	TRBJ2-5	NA	TGCGCCAGCAGCCAAGATCCCCGGGCTGGGGAGACCCAGTACTTC	CASSQDPRAGETQYF
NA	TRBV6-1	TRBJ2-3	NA	TGTGCCAGCAGTGAAACCGTGGTAGTGGAGGAGAGGGCAGATACGCAGTATTTT	CASSETVVVEERADTQYF
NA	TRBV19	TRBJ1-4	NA	TGTGCCAGTAGTATGGGGGCAGGGGCCATTGGAGAAAAACTGTTTTTT	CASSMGAGAIGEKLFF
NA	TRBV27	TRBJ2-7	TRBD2	TGTGCCAGCAGTTTATCATCGGGAGGGTTGACCTACGAGCAGTACTTC	CASSLSSGGLTYEQYF
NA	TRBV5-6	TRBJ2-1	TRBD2	TGTGCCAGCAGCACGGGACTAGGGTCCTACAATGAGCAGTTCTTC	CASSTGLGSYNEQFF
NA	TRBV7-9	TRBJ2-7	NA	TGTGCCAGCAGCACCCGTCTTGGGGGCGAGCAGTACTTC	CASSTRLGGEQYF
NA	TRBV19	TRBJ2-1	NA	TGTGCCAGTAGTATAGGCGGGGGCTTGGCCTACAATGAGCAGTTCTTC	CASSIGGGLAYNEQFF